The clone carrying this T cell receptor beta chain appeared a few times. Its antigen remains unidentified. From blood CD8+ and CD4+ T cells, TCR beta sequences were generated. While serving as controls, healthy donors were matched for age and sex. Germline CDR1 MDHEN, CDR2 SYDVKM. Trimming stripped 1 base from V and 7 bases from J, with 5 bases between. CDR3 size: 12 residues. The data were taken from a study of CD8 T cells in Susac syndrome. Findings of the study overall: That the number of individuals in its TCR sequencing and HLA analysis was relatively small was acknowledged by the study.

Reverse transcription of about 0.45 to 1 ug RNA used random hexamers. From the immunoSEQ multiplex PCR reads, TCRdb called clonotypes with MiXCR, one entry per CDR3 protein. This repertoire shows 120,000 to 150,000 distinct CDR3 sequences, approximately 93% found once; its top ten account for around 0.29%. The rearrangement uses TRBV28 and TRBJ2-1; D gene uncertain. This receptor was obtained from a human donor in good health. The material sequenced was CD8+ T cells from PBMCs. In DNA, the CDR3 is TGTGCCAGCAGTTTATCCAGGAATGAGCAGTTCTTC. This encodes CASSLSRNEQFF.